This entry concerns a single T cell receptor (beta chain). Its antigen is as yet unknown. This CDR3 comprises 16 residues. Germline loops: CDR1 SGHRS, CDR2 YFSETQ. Trimming cost V 2 bases and J 2 bases; bases outside gene matches: 4. The data belong to a study of T cell responses to AZD1222 COVID-19 vaccine. Overall study results and limits: Researchers report vaccine-associated CD4 TCRs spanning spike, with dominance at 160-218 and 743-854. Unmutated variant regions reportedly attract nearly half of all spike-specific TCRs. Females made up more of the donors, who were largely white British, and clonal diversity may have come out too low. Baseline seropositives among AZD1222 recipients totaled only five or six.

This table comes from immunoSEQ multiplex PCR, and its TCRdb copy is limited to in-frame clones, with some not included. This table has roughly 140,000 clones, 85% to 95% appearing once. This clonotype was sampled from an adult in good health. The chain employs TRBV5-1 and TRBJ2-2, with TRBD1 matching over 9 bases. The sample here was peripheral blood, taken on day 0 of MenACWY control vaccination. This CDR3 reads CASSLQGAANTGELFF. The CDR3, as DNA: TGCGCCAGCAGCTTACAGGGGGCAGCAAACACCGGGGAGCTGTTTTTT.